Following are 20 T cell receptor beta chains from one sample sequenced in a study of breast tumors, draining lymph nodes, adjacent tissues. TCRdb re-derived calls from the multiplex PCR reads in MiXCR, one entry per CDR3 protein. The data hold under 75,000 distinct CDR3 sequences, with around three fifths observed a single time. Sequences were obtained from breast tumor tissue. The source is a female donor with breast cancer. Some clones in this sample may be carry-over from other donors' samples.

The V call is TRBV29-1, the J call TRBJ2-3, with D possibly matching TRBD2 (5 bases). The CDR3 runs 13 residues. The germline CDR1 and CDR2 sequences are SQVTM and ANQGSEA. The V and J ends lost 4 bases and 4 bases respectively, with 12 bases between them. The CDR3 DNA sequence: TGCAGCGTTGGACGGGATGTGGCAGATACGCAGTATTTT. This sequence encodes CSVGRDVADTQYF.

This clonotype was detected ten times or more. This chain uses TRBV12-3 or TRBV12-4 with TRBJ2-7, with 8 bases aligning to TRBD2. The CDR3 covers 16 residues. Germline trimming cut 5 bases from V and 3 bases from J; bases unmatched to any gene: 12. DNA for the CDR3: TGTGCCAGCAGTCAAACCTACGGGGGGGCCCTCTACGAGCAGTACTTC. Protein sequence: CASSQTYGGALYEQYF.

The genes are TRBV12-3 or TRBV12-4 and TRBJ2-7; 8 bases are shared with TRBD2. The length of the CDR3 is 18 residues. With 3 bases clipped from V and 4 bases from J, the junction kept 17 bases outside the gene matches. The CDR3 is CASSFRPRSGRASYEQYF. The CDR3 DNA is TGTGCCAGCAGTTTCCGGCCCCGGTCCGGGAGGGCCTCGTACGAGCAGTACTTC.

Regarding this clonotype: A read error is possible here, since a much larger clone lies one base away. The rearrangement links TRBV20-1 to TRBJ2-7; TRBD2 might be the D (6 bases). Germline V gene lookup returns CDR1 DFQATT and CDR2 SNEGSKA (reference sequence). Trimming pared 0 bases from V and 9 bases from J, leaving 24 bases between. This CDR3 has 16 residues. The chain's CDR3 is CSARDLGTCARAAQYF. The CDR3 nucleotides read TGCAGTGCTAGAGATCTAGGGACTTGCGCGAGGGCCGCGCAGTACTTC.

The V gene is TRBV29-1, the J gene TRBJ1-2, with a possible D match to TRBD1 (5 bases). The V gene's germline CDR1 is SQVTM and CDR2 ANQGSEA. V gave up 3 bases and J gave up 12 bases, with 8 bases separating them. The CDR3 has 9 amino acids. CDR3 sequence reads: CSVDQGNTF. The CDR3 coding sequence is TGCAGCGTTGATCAGGGCAACACCTTC.

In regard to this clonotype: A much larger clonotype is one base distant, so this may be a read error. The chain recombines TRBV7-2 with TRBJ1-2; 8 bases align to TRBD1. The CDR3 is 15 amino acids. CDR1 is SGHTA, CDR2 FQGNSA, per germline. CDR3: CAGSLGMTGDYGYPF. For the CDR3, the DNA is TGTGCCGGCAGCTTAGGAATGACAGGGGATTATGGCTACCCCTTC.

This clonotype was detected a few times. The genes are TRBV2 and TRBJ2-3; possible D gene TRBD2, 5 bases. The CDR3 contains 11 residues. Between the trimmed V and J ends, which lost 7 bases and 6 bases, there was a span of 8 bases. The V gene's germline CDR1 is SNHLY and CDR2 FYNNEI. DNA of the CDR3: TGTGCCAGCACCCCGGGGGATACGCAGTATTTT. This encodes CASTPGDTQYF.

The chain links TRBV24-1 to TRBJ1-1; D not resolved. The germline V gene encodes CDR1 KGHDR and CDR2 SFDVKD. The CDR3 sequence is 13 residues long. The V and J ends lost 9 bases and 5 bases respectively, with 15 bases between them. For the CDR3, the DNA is TGTGCCACCGCCGGTCCGGGTGGGACTGAAGCTTTCTTT. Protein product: CATAGPGGTEAFF.

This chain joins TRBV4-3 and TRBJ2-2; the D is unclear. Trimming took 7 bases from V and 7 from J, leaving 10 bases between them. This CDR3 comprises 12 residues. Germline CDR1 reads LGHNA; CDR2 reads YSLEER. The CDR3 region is CASNPGVGELFF. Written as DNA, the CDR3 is TGCGCCAGCAACCCTGGGGTCGGGGAGCTGTTTTTT.

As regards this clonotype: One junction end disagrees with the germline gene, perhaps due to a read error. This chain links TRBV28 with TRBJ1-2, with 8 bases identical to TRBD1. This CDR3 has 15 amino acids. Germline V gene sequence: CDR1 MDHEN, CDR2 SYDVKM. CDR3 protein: CASSFGQGSPYDYTF. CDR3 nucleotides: TGTGCCAGCAGTTTCGGACAGGGCTCTCCCTATGACTACACCTTC.

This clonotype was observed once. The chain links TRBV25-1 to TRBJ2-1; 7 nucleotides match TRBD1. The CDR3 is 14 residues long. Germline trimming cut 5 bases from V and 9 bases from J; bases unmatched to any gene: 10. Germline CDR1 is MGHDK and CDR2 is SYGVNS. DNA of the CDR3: TGTGCCAGCAGTACTCTCAAGGGGGCAGGTGAGCAGTTCTTC. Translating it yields CASSTLKGAGEQFF.

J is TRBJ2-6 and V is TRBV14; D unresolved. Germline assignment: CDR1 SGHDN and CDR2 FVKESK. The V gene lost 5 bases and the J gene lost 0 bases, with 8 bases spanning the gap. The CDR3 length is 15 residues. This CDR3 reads CASSSTHSGANVLTF. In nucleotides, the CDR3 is TGTGCCAGCAGCTCGACTCACTCTGGGGCCAACGTCCTGACTTTC. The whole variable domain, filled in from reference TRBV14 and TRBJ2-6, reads EAGVTQFPSHSVIEKGQTVTLRCDPISGHDNLYWYRRVMGKEIKFLLHFVKESKQDESGMPNNRFLAERTGGTYSTLKVQPAELEDSGVYFCASSSTHSGANVLTFGAGSRLTVL.

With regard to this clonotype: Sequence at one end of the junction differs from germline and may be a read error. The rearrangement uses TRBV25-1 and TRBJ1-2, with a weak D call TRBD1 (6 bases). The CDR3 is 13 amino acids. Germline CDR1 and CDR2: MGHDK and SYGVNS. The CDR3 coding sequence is TGTGCCAGCAGTGAAGGACAGCGCTATGGCTACGCCTTC. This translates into CASSEGQRYGYAF.

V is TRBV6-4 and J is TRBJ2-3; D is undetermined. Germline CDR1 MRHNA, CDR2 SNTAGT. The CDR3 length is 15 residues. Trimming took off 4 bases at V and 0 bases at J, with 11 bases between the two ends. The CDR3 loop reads CASSVTGASTDTQYF. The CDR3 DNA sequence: TGTGCCAGCAGTGTGACGGGTGCTAGCACAGATACGCAGTATTTT.

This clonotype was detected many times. CDR3 DNA: TGTGCCAGTAGTATGGGACAGGCTCTCAATCAGCCCCAGCATTTT. This gives the protein CASSMGQALNQPQHF. V usage is TRBV19 and J usage is TRBJ1-5; 8 bases match TRBD1. J was trimmed by 3 bases and V by 3 bases; bases with no gene match: 4. The germline V gene encodes CDR1 LNHDA and CDR2 SQIVND (reference sequence). CDR3 length equals 15 residues.

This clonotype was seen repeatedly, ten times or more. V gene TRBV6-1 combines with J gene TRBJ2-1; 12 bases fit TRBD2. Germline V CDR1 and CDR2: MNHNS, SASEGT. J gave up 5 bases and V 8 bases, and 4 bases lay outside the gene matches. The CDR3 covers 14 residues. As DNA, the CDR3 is TGTGCCAGCTCGACTAGCGGGAGCCACAATGAGCAGTTCTTC. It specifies CASSTSGSHNEQFF.

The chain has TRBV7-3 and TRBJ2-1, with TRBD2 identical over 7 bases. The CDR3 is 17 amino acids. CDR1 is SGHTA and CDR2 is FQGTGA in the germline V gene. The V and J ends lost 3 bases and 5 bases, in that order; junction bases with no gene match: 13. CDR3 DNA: TGTGCCAGCAGCTTCAAGCGGGGTCGAGCAACACACAATGAGCAGTTCTTC. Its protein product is CASSFKRGRATHNEQFF.

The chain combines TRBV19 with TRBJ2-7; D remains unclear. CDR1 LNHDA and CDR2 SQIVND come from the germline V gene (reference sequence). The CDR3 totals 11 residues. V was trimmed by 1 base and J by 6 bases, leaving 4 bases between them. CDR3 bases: TGTGCCAGTAGTATAGCTGGCGAGCAGTACTTC. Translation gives CASSIAGEQYF.

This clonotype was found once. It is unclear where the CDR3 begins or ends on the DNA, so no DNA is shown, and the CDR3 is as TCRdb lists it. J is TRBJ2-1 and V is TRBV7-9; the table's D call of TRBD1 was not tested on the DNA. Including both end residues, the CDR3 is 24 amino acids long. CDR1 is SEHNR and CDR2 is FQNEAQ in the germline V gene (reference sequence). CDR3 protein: CASSFTSAVYFCASGGNSYNEQFF.

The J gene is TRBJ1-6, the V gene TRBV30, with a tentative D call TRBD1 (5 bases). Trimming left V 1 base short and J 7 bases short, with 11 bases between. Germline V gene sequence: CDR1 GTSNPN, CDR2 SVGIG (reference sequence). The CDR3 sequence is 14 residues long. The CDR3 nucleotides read TGTGCCTGGAGTGGATGGACACAGAATTCACCCCTCCACTTT. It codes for CAWSGWTQNSPLHF.